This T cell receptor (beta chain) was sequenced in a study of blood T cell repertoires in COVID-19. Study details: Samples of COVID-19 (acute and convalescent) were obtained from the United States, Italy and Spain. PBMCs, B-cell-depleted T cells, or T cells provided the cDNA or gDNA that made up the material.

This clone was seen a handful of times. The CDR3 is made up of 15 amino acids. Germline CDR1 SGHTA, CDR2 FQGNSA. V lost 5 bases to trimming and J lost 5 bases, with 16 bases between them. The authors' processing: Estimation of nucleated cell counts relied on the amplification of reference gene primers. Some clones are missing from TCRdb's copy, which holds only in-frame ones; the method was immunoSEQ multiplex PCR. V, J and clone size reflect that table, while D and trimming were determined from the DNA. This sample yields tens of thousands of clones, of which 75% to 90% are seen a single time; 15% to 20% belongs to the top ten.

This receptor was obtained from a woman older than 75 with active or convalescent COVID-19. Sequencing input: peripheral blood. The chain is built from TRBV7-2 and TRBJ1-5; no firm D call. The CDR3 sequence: CASSLVAGMDQPQHF. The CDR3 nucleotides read TGTGCCAGCAGCCTCGTGGCTGGTATGGATCAGCCCCAGCATTTT.